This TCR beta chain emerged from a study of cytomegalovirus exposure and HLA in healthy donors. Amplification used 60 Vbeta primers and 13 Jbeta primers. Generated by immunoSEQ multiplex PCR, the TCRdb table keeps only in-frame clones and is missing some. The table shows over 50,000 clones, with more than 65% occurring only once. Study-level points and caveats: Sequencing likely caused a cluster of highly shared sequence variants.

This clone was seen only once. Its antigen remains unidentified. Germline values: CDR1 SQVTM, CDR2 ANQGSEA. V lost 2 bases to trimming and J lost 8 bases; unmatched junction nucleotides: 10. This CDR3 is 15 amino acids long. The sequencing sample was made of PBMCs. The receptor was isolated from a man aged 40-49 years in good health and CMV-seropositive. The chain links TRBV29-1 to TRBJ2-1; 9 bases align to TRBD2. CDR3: CSVEKAGGAMDEQFF. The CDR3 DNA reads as TGCAGCGTTGAAAAAGCGGGGGGCGCTATGGATGAGCAGTTCTTC.